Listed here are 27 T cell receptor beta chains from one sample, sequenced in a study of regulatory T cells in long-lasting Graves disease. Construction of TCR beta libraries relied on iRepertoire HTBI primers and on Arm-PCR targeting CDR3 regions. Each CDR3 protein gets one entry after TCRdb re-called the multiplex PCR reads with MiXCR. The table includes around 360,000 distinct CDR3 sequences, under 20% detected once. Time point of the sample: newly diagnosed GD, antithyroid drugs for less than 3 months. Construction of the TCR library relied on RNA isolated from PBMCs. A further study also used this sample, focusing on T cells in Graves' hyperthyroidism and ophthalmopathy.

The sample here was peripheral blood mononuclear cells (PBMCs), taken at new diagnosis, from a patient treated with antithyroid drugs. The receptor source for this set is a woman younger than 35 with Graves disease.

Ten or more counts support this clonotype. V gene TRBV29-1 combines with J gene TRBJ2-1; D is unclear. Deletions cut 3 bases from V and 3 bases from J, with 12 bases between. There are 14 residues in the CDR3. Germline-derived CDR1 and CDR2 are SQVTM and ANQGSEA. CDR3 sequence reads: CSVEGTEYYNEQFF. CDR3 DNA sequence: TGCAGCGTTGAGGGTACAGAGTACTACAATGAGCAGTTCTTC.

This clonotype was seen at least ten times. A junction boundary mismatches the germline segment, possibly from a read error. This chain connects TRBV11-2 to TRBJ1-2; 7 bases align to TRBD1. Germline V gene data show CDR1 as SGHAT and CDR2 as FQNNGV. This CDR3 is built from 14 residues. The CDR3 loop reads CASSLAGTVDGYTF. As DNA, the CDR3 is TGTGCCAGCAGTTTAGCCGGGACAGTAGATGGCTACACCTTC.

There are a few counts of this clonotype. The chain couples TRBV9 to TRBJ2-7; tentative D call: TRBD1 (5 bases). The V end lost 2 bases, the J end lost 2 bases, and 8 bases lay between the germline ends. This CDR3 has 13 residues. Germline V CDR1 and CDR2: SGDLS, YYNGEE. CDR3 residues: CASSVGATYEQYF. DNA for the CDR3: TGTGCCAGCAGCGTTGGGGCCACCTACGAGCAGTACTTC.

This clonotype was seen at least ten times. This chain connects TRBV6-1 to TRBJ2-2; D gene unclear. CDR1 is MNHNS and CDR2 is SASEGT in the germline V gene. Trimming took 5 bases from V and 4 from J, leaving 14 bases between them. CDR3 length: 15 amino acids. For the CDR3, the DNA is TGTGCCAGCAGTCAAAGAAAGGCGGTCACCGGGGAGCTGTTTTTT. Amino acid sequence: CASSQRKAVTGELFF.

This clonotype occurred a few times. The CDR3 region is CAWTRTAGYTF. DNA of the CDR3: TGTGCCTGGACCCGGACAGCTGGCTACACCTTC. This chain joins TRBV30 and TRBJ1-2, with D maybe TRBD1 (6 bases). The V end lost 4 bases, the J end lost 7 bases, and 10 bases lay between the germline ends. CDR3 length: 11 residues. Per germline, CDR1 GTSNPN and CDR2 SVGIG (reference sequence).

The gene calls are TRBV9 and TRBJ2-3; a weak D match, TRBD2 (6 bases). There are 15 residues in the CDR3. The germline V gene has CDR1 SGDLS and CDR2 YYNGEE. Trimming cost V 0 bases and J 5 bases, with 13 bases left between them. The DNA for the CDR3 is TGTGCCAGCAGCGTAGAGATGGAGGGTCGAGATACGCAGTATTTT. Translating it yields CASSVEMEGRDTQYF.

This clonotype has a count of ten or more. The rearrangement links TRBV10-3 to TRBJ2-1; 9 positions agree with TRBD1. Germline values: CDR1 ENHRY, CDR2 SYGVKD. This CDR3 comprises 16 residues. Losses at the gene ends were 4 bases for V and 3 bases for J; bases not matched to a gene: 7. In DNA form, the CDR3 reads TGTGCCATCAGTGTGGCGGGACAGGGAAGCTACAATGAGCAGTTCTTC. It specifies CAISVAGQGSYNEQFF.

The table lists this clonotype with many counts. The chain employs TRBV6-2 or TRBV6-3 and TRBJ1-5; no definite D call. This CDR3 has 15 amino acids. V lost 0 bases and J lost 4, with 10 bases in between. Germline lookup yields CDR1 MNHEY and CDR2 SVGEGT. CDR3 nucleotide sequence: TGTGCCAGCAGTTACTCGCGGGCCCTTAATCAGCCCCAGCATTTT. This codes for CASSYSRALNQPQHF.

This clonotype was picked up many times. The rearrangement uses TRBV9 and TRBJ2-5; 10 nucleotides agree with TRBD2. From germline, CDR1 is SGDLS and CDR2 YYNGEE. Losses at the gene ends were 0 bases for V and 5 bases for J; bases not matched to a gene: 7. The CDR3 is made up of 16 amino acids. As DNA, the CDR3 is TGTGCCAGCAGCGTAGAGCGGGGGGGCTTCTGGGAGACCCAGTACTTC. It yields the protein CASSVERGGFWETQYF.

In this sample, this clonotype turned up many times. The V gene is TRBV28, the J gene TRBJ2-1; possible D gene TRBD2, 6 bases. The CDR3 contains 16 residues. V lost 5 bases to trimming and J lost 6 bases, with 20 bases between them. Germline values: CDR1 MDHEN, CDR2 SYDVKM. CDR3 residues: CASSVRELADSNEQFF. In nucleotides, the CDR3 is TGTGCCAGCAGTGTCCGGGAACTAGCTGACTCCAATGAGCAGTTCTTC.

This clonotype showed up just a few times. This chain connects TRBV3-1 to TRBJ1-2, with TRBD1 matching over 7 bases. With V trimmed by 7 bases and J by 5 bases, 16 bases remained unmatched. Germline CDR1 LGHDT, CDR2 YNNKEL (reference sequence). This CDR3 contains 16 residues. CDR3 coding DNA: TGTGCCAGCACATTAGGCCCAGGGGGGACCGGGTATGGCTACACCTTC. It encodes CASTLGPGGTGYGYTF.

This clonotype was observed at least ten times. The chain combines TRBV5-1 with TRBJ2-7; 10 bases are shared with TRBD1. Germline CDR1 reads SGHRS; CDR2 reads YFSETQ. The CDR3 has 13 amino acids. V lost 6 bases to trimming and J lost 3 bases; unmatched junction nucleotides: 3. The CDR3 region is CASMRTGGYEQYF. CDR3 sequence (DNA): TGCGCCAGCATGAGGACAGGGGGCTACGAGCAGTACTTC.

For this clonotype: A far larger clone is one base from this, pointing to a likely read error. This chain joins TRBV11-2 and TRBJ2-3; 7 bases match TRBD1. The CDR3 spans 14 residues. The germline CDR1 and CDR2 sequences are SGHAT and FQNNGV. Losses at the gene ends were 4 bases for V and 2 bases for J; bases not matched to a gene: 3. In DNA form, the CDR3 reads TGTGCCAGCAGCTCGGGACAGAACACAGATACGCAGTATTTT. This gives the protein CASSSGQNTDTQYF.

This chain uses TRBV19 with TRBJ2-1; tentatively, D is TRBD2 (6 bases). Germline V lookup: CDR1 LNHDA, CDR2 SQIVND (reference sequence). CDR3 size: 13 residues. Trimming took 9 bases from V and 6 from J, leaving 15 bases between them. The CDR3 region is CASREGLFNEQFF. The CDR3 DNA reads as TGTGCCAGCAGAGAGGGACTTTTCAATGAGCAGTTCTTC. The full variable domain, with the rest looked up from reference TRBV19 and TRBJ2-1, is DGGITQSPKYLFRKEGQNVTLSCEQNLNHDAMYWYRQDPGQGLRLIYYSQIVNDFQKGDIAEGYSVSREKKESFPLTVTSAQKNPTAFYLCASREGLFNEQFFGPGTRLTVL.

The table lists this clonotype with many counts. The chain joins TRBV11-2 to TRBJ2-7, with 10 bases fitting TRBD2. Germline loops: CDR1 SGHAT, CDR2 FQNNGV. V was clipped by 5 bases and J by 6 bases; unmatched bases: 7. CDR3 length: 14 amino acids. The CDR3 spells CASSRAGGPTEQYF. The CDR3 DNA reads TGTGCCAGCAGCCGAGCGGGAGGGCCTACCGAGCAGTACTTC.

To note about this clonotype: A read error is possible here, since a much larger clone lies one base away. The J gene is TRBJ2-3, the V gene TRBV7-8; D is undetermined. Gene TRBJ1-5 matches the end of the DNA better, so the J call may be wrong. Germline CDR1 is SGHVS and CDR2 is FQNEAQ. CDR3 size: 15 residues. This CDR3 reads CASSTLETSEDTQHF. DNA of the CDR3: TGTGCCAGCAGTACCCTCGAGACTAGCGAGGATACGCAGCATTTT.

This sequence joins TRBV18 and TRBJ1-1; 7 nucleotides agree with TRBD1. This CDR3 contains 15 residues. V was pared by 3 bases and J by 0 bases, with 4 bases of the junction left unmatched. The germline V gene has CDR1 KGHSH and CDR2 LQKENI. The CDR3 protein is CASSPLDRMNTEAFF. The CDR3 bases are TGTGCCAGCTCACCCTTGGACAGGATGAACACTGAAGCTTTCTTT. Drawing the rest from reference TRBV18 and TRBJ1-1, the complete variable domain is NAGVMQNPRHLVRRRGQEARLRCSPMKGHSHVYWYRQLPEEGLKFMVYLQKENIIDESGMPKERFSAEFPKEGPSILRIQQVVRGDSAAYFCASSPLDRMNTEAFFGQGTRLTVV.

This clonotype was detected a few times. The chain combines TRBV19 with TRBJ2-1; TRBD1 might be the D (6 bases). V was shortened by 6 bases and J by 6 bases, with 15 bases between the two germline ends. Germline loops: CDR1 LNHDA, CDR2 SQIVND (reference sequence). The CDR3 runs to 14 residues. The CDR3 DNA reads TGTGCCAGTAGCTCCCGGCAACAGGGCAATGAGCAGTTCTTC. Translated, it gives CASSSRQQGNEQFF.

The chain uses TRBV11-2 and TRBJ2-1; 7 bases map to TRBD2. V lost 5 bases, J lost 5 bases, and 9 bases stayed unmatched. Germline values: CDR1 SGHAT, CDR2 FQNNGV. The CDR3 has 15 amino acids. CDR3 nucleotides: TGTGCCAGCAGCGCACGCGGGAGAGCAAACAATGAGCAGTTCTTC. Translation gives CASSARGRANNEQFF.

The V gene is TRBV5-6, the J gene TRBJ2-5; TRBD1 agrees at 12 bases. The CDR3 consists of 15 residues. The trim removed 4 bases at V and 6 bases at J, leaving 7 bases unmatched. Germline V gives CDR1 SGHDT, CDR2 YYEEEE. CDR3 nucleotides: TGTGCCAGCAGCGAAGGGACAGGGGGCGGACAGACCCAGTACTTC. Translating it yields CASSEGTGGGQTQYF.

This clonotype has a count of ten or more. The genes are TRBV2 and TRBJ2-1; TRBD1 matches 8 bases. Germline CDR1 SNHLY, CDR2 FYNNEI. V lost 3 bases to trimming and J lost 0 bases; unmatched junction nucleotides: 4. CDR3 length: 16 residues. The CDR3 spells CASSDVTGGSYNEQFF. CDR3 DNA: TGTGCCAGCAGTGACGTAACAGGGGGCTCCTACAATGAGCAGTTCTTC.

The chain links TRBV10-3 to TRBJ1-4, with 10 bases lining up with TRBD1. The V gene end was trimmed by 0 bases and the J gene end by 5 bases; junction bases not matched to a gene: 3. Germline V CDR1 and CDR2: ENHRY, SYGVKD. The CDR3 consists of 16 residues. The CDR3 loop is CAISESGTGANEKLFF. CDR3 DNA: TGTGCCATCAGTGAGTCCGGGACAGGGGCGAATGAAAAACTGTTTTTT.

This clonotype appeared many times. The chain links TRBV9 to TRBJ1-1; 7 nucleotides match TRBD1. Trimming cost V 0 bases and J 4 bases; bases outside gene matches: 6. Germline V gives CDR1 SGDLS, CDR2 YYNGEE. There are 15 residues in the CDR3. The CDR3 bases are TGTGCCAGCAGCGTAGGGTCAGGGGGGGTCACTGAAGCTTTCTTT. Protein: CASSVGSGGVTEAFF.

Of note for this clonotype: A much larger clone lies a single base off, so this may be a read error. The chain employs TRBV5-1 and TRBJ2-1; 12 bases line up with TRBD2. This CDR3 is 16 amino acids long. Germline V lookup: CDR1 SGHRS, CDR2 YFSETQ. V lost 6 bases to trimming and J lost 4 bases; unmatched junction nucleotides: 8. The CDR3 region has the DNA TGCGCCAGCAACCCACGGACTAGCGGGATTTACAATGAGCAGTTCTTC. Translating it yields CASNPRTSGIYNEQFF.

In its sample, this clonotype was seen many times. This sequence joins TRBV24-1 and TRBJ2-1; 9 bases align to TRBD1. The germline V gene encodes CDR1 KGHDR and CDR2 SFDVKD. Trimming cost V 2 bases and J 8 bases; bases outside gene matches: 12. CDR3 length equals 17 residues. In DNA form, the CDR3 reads TGTGCCACCAGTGATTCAGGGACAGGGATGGTGCGCTATGAGCAGTTCTTC. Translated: CATSDSGTGMVRYEQFF.

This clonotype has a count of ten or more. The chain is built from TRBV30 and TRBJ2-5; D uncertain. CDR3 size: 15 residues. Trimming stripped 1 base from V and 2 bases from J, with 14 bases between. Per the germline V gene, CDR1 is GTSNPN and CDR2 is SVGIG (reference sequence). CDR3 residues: CAWSGGRMSQETQYF. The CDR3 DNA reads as TGTGCCTGGAGTGGCGGCCGGATGAGTCAAGAGACCCAGTACTTC.

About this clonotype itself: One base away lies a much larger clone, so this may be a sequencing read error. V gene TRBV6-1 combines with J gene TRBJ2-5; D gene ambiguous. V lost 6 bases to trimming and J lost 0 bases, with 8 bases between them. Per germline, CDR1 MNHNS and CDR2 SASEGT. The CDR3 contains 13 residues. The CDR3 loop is CASRYPDQETQYF. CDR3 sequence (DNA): TGTGCCAGCAGATACCCCGACCAAGAGACCCAGTACTTC.